These T cell receptor beta chains were read from a single sample in a study of glioma-infiltrating T cells after dendritic cell vaccination. The protocol was immunoSEQ multiplex PCR, while the TCRdb copy is restricted to in-frame clones and leaves out a portion. The sample shows some 70,000 clones, 81% of them seen only once. The material was blood, obtained before dendritic cell vaccination. The receptors here all came from a human donor with glioblastoma. Both conserved end residues are part of each CDR3. The D gene is left open where the match is weak. A row's size may be missing; if present it is once, few, many or a size class.

abundance: .; j_gene: TRBJ2-1; d_gene: .; v_gene: TRBV7-9; CDR3aa: CASSSQILSYNEQFF; CDR3nt: TGTGCCAGCAGCTCTCAGATACTATCCTACAATGAGCAGTTCTTC
abundance: once; j_gene: TRBJ2-1; d_gene: .; v_gene: TRBV7-2; CDR3aa: CASSLGWSGQYNEQFF; CDR3nt: TGTGCCAGCAGCTTAGGATGGTCGGGACAATACAATGAGCAGTTCTTC
abundance: .; j_gene: TRBJ1-2; d_gene: TRBD1; v_gene: TRBV2; CDR3aa: CASSPTGGYGYTF; CDR3nt: TGTGCCAGCAGTCCGACAGGGGGTTATGGCTACACCTTC
abundance: .; j_gene: TRBJ2-5; d_gene: TRBD1; v_gene: TRBV19; CDR3aa: CASSPDRGQETQYF; CDR3nt: TGTGCCAGTAGTCCGGACAGGGGGCAAGAGACCCAGTACTTC
abundance: .; j_gene: TRBJ1-2; d_gene: .; v_gene: TRBV28; CDR3aa: CASSGSAGDHDGYTF; CDR3nt: TGTGCCAGCAGTGGTTCGGCAGGGGATCACGATGGCTACACCTTC
abundance: few; j_gene: TRBJ2-7; d_gene: TRBD2; v_gene: TRBV7-2; CDR3aa: CASSQQAGGDEQYF; CDR3nt: TGTGCCAGCAGCCAGCAGGCGGGAGGGGACGAGCAGTACTTC
abundance: .; j_gene: TRBJ2-5; d_gene: TRBD2; v_gene: TRBV5-1; CDR3aa: CASSPEAGGQETQYF; CDR3nt: TGCGCCAGCAGCCCGGAGGCGGGGGGCCAAGAGACCCAGTACTTC
abundance: .; j_gene: TRBJ2-3; d_gene: .; v_gene: TRBV30; CDR3aa: CAWSVLKGAADTQYF; CDR3nt: TGTGCCTGGAGTGTATTGAAAGGGGCGGCAGATACGCAGTATTTT
abundance: .; j_gene: TRBJ1-5; d_gene: .; v_gene: TRBV19; CDR3aa: CASSPKTLQEASNQPQHF; CDR3nt: TGTGCCAGTAGTCCGAAGACACTTCAGGAGGCTAGCAATCAGCCCCAGCATTTT
abundance: .; j_gene: TRBJ2-7; d_gene: .; v_gene: TRBV19; CDR3aa: CASSTGGTSAYEQYF; CDR3nt: TGTGCCAGTAGTACAGGGGGGACCAGCGCCTACGAGCAGTACTTC